Presented here are 31 T cell receptor beta chains from one specimen sequenced in a study of a mutant IDH1 vaccine in newly diagnosed glioma. Time point noted: week 47, end of study. Topical imiquimod accompanied each vaccine dose, which consisted of 300 ug of mutant IDH1 20-mer peptide. These TCRs' antigens remain unknown. Assay used: immunoSEQ multiplex PCR; TCRdb lists only in-frame clones, some missing. The data contain about 94,000 clones, about 90% of them singletons. The sequences come from PBMCs, collected from a glioma patient whose treatment included an IDH1 peptide vaccine. These receptors were taken from a woman in her fifties or sixties with glioma.

This rearrangement joins TRBV12-5 to TRBJ1-1, with D uncertain. Germline V gene sequence: CDR1 LGHNT, CDR2 FRNRAP. With 3 bases removed from V and 7 bases from J, the gap between germline ends came to 9 bases. The CDR3 has 12 residues. The CDR3 loop is CASGFKANEAFF. The CDR3 DNA follows: TGTGCTAGTGGTTTTAAGGCCAATGAAGCTTTCTTT.

V usage is TRBV4-1 and J usage is TRBJ2-7; 10 bases map to TRBD2. V lost 0 bases to trimming and J lost 2 bases; unmatched junction nucleotides: 4. Germline CDR1 MGHRA, CDR2 YSYEKL. The CDR3 is made up of 16 amino acids. The CDR3 nucleotides are TGCGCCAGCAGCCAAGATAGACTAGCGGGCGCCTACGAGCAGTACTTC. Translated: CASSQDRLAGAYEQYF.

The chain joins TRBV28 to TRBJ1-5, with 7 bases aligning to TRBD1. The CDR3 totals 15 residues. V lost 6 bases and J lost 2; bases outside the gene matches: 7. Germline-derived CDR1 and CDR2 are MDHEN and SYDVKM. Written as DNA, the CDR3 is TGTGCCAGCAGCATATTCGGGACAGGCAATCAGCCCCAGCATTTT. Its protein is CASSIFGTGNQPQHF.

The V gene is TRBV2, the J gene TRBJ1-5; no clear D gene. Germline lookup yields CDR1 SNHLY and CDR2 FYNNEI. The V end was cut by 1 base, the J end by 4 bases, with 14 bases between. The CDR3 sequence is 16 residues long. CDR3 nucleotide sequence: TGTGCCAGCAGTGAAGTGGGCAGGTGGCCGAATCAGCCCCAGCATTTT. Translated: CASSEVGRWPNQPQHF.

The sample holds one count of this clone. The chain couples TRBV27 to TRBJ2-7, with 10 bases lining up with TRBD1. The germline V gene encodes CDR1 MNHEY and CDR2 SMNVEV (reference sequence). The CDR3 has 17 amino acids. Trimming at V came to 3 bases and at J to 2 bases, leaving 10 bases not matched to a gene. In nucleotides, the CDR3 is TGTGCCAGCAGTTTGGACCCGGGACAGGGGATAACCTACGAGCAGTACTTC. Amino acids: CASSLDPGQGITYEQYF.

The chain combines TRBV18 with TRBJ1-5; 8 bases are shared with TRBD1. The germline V gene has CDR1 KGHSH and CDR2 LQKENI. V shed 4 bases and J 4 bases; nucleotides not matched to a gene: 9. The CDR3 spans 16 residues. CDR3 sequence: CASSLPGQGANQPQHF. The CDR3 nucleotides are TGTGCCAGCTCACTTCCCGGGCAGGGGGCGAATCAGCCCCAGCATTTT.

The V and J genes are TRBV28 and TRBJ2-7; the D is unclear. Germline CDR1 is MDHEN and CDR2 is SYDVKM. The V and J ends lost 7 bases and 0 bases respectively, with 10 bases between them. The CDR3 sequence is 13 residues long. This chain's CDR3 is CASTPGNSYEQYF. Here the CDR3 DNA reads TGTGCCAGCACCCCTGGGAACTCCTACGAGCAGTACTTC.

The chain carries TRBV7-9 and TRBJ2-3; 11 bases line up with TRBD1. CDR1 and CDR2 from the germline V gene are SEHNR and FQNEAQ (reference sequence). The CDR3 runs to 15 residues. Losses at the gene ends were 3 bases for V and 6 bases for J; bases not matched to a gene: 5. In nucleotides, the CDR3 is TGTGCCAGCAGCTTTGGACAGGGGGCAGGGGATACGCAGTATTTT. Translation gives CASSFGQGAGDTQYF. Filled out from reference TRBV7-9 and TRBJ2-3, the complete variable domain reads DTGVSQNPRHKITKRGQNVTFRCDPISEHNRLYWYRQTLGQGPEFLTYFQNEAQLEKSRLLSDRFSAERPKGSFSTLEIQRTEQGDSAMYLCASSFGQGAGDTQYFGPGTRLTVL.

The chain is built from TRBV5-4 and TRBJ1-2, with D perhaps TRBD1 (6 bases). The germline V gene encodes CDR1 SGHNT and CDR2 YYREEE (reference sequence). The CDR3 has 15 residues. V lost 4 bases and J lost 2, with 15 bases in between. The CDR3 reads CASSEGGALNYGYTF. DNA of the CDR3: TGTGCCAGCAGCGAGGGGGGGGCCCTAAACTATGGCTACACCTTC.

The V and J genes are TRBV6-5 and TRBJ2-1; D gene ambiguous. The length of the CDR3 is 13 residues. The V end lost 4 bases, the J end lost 6 bases, and 10 bases lay between the germline ends. CDR1 MNHEY and CDR2 SVGAGI come from the germline V gene. The CDR3 DNA follows: TGTGCCAGCAGTTGGATACCTAGCAATGAGCAGTTCTTC. Translation: CASSWIPSNEQFF.

The chain uses TRBV7-2 and TRBJ1-1; D gene ambiguous. Germline V lookup: CDR1 SGHTA, CDR2 FQGNSA. Trimming cost V 2 bases and J 0 bases, with 10 bases left between them. The CDR3 covers 15 residues. CDR3 nucleotides: TGTGCCAGCAGCTTACAACAAGGTCTGAACACTGAAGCTTTCTTT. Translated, it gives CASSLQQGLNTEAFF.

J is TRBJ1-2 and V is TRBV27; D gene uncertain. The CDR3 covers 13 residues. V lost 5 bases and J 7 bases, leaving 14 bases between the germline ends. The germline V gene has CDR1 MNHEY and CDR2 SMNVEV (reference sequence). The CDR3 here is CASSTRPETGYTF. Here the CDR3 DNA reads TGTGCCAGCAGTACCCGACCAGAAACTGGCTACACCTTC.

This clone occurred once. One end of the junction fails to match germline, which may point to a read error. J is TRBJ2-1 and V is TRBV6-5; D assignment may be TRBD1 or TRBD2 (5 bases each). Germline-derived CDR1 and CDR2 are MNHEY and SVGAGI. This CDR3 spans 13 amino acids. The CDR3 protein is CVSSWDQYNEQFF. In DNA, the CDR3 is TGTGTCAGCAGTTGGGACCAGTACAATGAGCAGTTCTTC.

Remarks on this clone: Additional DNA sequences in this sample encode the identical CDR3. V and J are TRBV27 and TRBJ2-7; 7 nucleotides match TRBD2. Looked up from germline, CDR1 is MNHEY and CDR2 is SMNVEV (reference sequence). CDR3 length: 14 residues. The V segment lost 7 bases and the J segment 2 bases; nucleotides outside the gene matches: 8. The CDR3 DNA follows: TGTGCCAGCAAGGGAGCGGGATTAGCCTACGAGCAGTACTTC. As protein: CASKGAGLAYEQYF.

The chain employs TRBV29-1 and TRBJ2-7, with D perhaps TRBD2 (6 bases). V gave up 4 bases and J gave up 0 bases, with 7 bases separating them. Germline V gene sequence: CDR1 SQVTM, CDR2 ANQGSEA. The CDR3 sequence is 12 residues long. CDR3 sequence: CSVGEVSYEQYF. For the CDR3, the DNA is TGCAGCGTTGGGGAGGTCTCCTACGAGCAGTACTTC.

This clone appeared a single time. The DNA for the CDR3 is TGTGCCAGCAGTCACTCGGGACTAGCGGGAAACTACCACGAGCAGTACTTC. It is translated as CASSHSGLAGNYHEQYF. The gene calls are TRBV28 and TRBJ2-7; TRBD2 matches 13 bases. Germline V gene data show CDR1 as MDHEN and CDR2 as SYDVKM. Trimming took 5 bases from V and 5 from J; bases not matched to a gene: 12. This CDR3 has 17 amino acids.

The CDR3 reads CASSSLGERKTQYF. The CDR3 DNA reads as TGTGCCAGCAGTTCACTAGGGGAAAGGAAGACCCAGTACTTC. The V call is TRBV28, the J call TRBJ2-5; D may match TRBD1 or TRBD2 (5 bases each). Trimming shortened V by 4 bases and J by 6 bases, and 15 bases separated the two germline ends. Germline-derived CDR1 and CDR2 are MDHEN and SYDVKM. CDR3 length: 14 amino acids.

A word on this clone: Other DNA sequences in this specimen translate into the identical CDR3. The chain couples TRBV27 to TRBJ2-7; 11 bases align to TRBD2. Germline assignment: CDR1 MNHEY and CDR2 SMNVEV (reference sequence). The ends lost 6 bases at V and 3 bases at J; junction bases unmatched: 4. This CDR3 has 14 amino acids. The CDR3: CASSPGTSGYEQYF. The CDR3 DNA reads as TGTGCCAGCAGCCCCGGGACTAGCGGCTACGAGCAGTACTTC.

Details on this clone: The germline gene is not matched at one end of the junction; a read error may be the cause. The chain carries TRBV10-3 and TRBJ2-7, with 12 bases lining up with TRBD2. The V gene's germline CDR1 is ENHRY and CDR2 SYGVKD. The CDR3 covers 15 residues. In DNA form, the CDR3 reads TGTACCATCAGAAGGACTAGCGGGGCTTCCTACGAGCAGTACTTC. This gives the protein CTIRRTSGASYEQYF.

The chain couples TRBV11-2 to TRBJ2-1; a weak D match, TRBD2 (5 bases). Trimming left V 2 bases short and J 0 bases short, with 11 bases between. This CDR3 has 16 amino acids. Germline loops: CDR1 SGHAT, CDR2 FQNNGV. The CDR3 sequence: CASSLPRTRSYNEQFF. In nucleotides, the CDR3 is TGTGCCAGCAGCTTACCTCGGACTCGCTCCTACAATGAGCAGTTCTTC. The variable domain in full, completed from reference TRBV11-2 and TRBJ2-1, reads EAGVAQSPRYKIIEKRQSVAFWCNPISGHATLYWYQQILGQGPKLLIQFQNNGVVDDSQLPKDRFSAERLKGVDSTLKIQPAKLEDSAVYLCASSLPRTRSYNEQFFGPGTRLTVL.

The genes are TRBV4-1 and TRBJ2-2; 10 nucleotides agree with TRBD2. V trimming: 4 bases; J trimming: 4 bases; junction bases outside the gene matches: 6. Germline lookup yields CDR1 MGHRA and CDR2 YSYEKL. This CDR3 has 16 residues. The CDR3 DNA sequence: TGCGCCAGCAGCCCCCGACTAGCGGGCCGCACCGGGGAGCTGTTTTTT. This translates into CASSPRLAGRTGELFF.

This chain links TRBV28 with TRBJ2-3; 10 positions match TRBD2. J gave up 1 base and V 6 bases, and 4 bases lay outside the gene matches. This CDR3 is built from 15 residues. CDR1 and CDR2 from the germline V gene are MDHEN and SYDVKM. The CDR3 DNA sequence: TGTGCCAGCAGAACTGGGACTAGCGGCACAGATACGCAGTATTTT. This gives the protein CASRTGTSGTDTQYF.

The CDR3 here is CASSFTRTGLSYEQYF. Here the CDR3 DNA reads TGTGCCAGCAGTTTTACCCGGACGGGGCTCTCCTACGAGCAGTACTTC. The J gene is TRBJ2-7, the V gene TRBV28; D is possibly TRBD1 or TRBD2 (5 bases each). Trimming took off 3 bases at V and 0 bases at J, with 15 bases between the two ends. The CDR3 extends over 16 amino acids. The germline gives CDR1 MDHEN, CDR2 SYDVKM.

The chain combines TRBV9 with TRBJ1-1; 8 nucleotides line up with TRBD1. Germline assignment: CDR1 SGDLS and CDR2 YYNGEE. This CDR3 region has 15 residues. The ends lost 0 bases at V and 1 base at J; junction bases unmatched: 2. CDR3: CASSVGTGTNTEAFF. CDR3 coding DNA: TGTGCCAGCAGCGTAGGGACAGGGACGAACACTGAAGCTTTCTTT.

The J gene is TRBJ2-7, the V gene TRBV5-6; D is perhaps TRBD1 (6 bases). With 3 bases removed from V and 6 bases from J, the gap between germline ends came to 13 bases. The CDR3 totals 13 residues. The germline gives CDR1 SGHDT, CDR2 YYEEEE. In DNA, the CDR3 is TGTGCCAGCAGCTGGGGAACAGGGTCCGAGCAGTACTTC. Amino acids: CASSWGTGSEQYF.

The J gene is TRBJ1-5, the V gene TRBV20-1, with D maybe TRBD1 (5 bases). V gave up 5 bases and J gave up 6 bases, with 5 bases separating them. The CDR3 loop spans 10 amino acids. The germline gives CDR1 DFQATT, CDR2 SNEGSKA (reference sequence). The CDR3 sequence: CSAGGQPQHF. The CDR3 nucleotides read TGCAGTGCTGGGGGTCAGCCCCAGCATTTT.

Turning to this clone: Other DNA sequences in this specimen translate into the identical CDR3. The chain recombines TRBV5-6 with TRBJ2-1; D possibly corresponds to TRBD2 (6 bases). Germline values: CDR1 SGHDT, CDR2 YYEEEE. This CDR3 is built from 15 residues. V dropped 2 bases and J dropped 0 bases, with 9 bases sitting between them. CDR3 in amino acids: CASSLGGISYNEQFF. For the CDR3, the DNA is TGTGCCAGCAGCTTAGGCGGGATCTCCTACAATGAGCAGTTCTTC.

The J gene is TRBJ1-2, the V gene TRBV5-1; 8 nucleotides line up with TRBD1. This CDR3 contains 13 residues. The ends lost 4 bases at V and 4 bases at J; junction bases unmatched: 3. The germline gives CDR1 SGHRS, CDR2 YFSETQ. DNA of the CDR3: TGCGCCAGCAGCCCGACAGGGGCCTATGGCTACACCTTC. Protein sequence: CASSPTGAYGYTF.

The gene calls are TRBV7-2 and TRBJ1-2; TRBD1 agrees at 7 bases. After removal of 6 bases from V and 3 bases from J, the junction contained 7 bases not matched to a gene. Germline V lookup: CDR1 SGHTA, CDR2 FQGNSA. The CDR3 extends over 14 amino acids. In nucleotides, the CDR3 is TGTGCCAGCAGAGGAGGGACAGCCTACTATGGCTACACCTTC. It is translated as CASRGGTAYYGYTF.

This sequence joins TRBV5-1 and TRBJ2-5, with D tentatively TRBD1 or TRBD2 (5 bases each). Germline V gives CDR1 SGHRS, CDR2 YFSETQ. Deletions cut 4 bases from V and 6 bases from J, with 13 bases between. The CDR3 length is 13 residues. The CDR3 is CASSRGPAKTQYF. The CDR3 DNA reads as TGCGCCAGCAGCAGGGGACCAGCAAAGACCCAGTACTTC.

The chain carries TRBV19 and TRBJ1-5; 8 positions match TRBD1. The V and J ends lost 5 bases and 0 bases, in that order; junction bases with no gene match: 3. The CDR3 loop spans 15 amino acids. Germline CDR1 LNHDA, CDR2 SQIVND (reference sequence). CDR3 amino acids: CASSWDRISNQPQHF. The DNA of the CDR3 is TGTGCCAGTAGTTGGGACAGGATTAGCAATCAGCCCCAGCATTTT.